This T cell receptor (beta chain) was documented in a study of blood T cell repertoires in COVID-19. Study background: The United States, Italy and Spain provided the acute and convalescent COVID-19 samples.

Germline CDR1 is LNHDA and CDR2 is SQIVND (reference sequence). The CDR3 consists of 16 residues. The V end lost 4 bases, the J end lost 1 base, and 16 bases lay between the germline ends. Study processing details: Researchers report that nucleated cell counts were estimated from reference gene primer amplification. The method was immunoSEQ multiplex PCR; TCRdb's version includes in-frame clones alone and lacks a portion of them. Clonal size and the V and J genes are those of that table, whereas D and trimming came from the DNA. The table has roughly 31,000 clones, 80% to 90% seen once. This TCR was sampled from a man aged 80 or over with acute or convalescent COVID-19. Specimen: peripheral blood. The J gene is TRBJ2-5, the V gene TRBV19; tentatively, D is TRBD1 (6 bases). The DNA for the CDR3 is TGTGCCAGTAGTAAAAGGGGGAACGCATTCCAAGAGACCCAGTACTTC. Protein sequence: CASSKRGNAFQETQYF.